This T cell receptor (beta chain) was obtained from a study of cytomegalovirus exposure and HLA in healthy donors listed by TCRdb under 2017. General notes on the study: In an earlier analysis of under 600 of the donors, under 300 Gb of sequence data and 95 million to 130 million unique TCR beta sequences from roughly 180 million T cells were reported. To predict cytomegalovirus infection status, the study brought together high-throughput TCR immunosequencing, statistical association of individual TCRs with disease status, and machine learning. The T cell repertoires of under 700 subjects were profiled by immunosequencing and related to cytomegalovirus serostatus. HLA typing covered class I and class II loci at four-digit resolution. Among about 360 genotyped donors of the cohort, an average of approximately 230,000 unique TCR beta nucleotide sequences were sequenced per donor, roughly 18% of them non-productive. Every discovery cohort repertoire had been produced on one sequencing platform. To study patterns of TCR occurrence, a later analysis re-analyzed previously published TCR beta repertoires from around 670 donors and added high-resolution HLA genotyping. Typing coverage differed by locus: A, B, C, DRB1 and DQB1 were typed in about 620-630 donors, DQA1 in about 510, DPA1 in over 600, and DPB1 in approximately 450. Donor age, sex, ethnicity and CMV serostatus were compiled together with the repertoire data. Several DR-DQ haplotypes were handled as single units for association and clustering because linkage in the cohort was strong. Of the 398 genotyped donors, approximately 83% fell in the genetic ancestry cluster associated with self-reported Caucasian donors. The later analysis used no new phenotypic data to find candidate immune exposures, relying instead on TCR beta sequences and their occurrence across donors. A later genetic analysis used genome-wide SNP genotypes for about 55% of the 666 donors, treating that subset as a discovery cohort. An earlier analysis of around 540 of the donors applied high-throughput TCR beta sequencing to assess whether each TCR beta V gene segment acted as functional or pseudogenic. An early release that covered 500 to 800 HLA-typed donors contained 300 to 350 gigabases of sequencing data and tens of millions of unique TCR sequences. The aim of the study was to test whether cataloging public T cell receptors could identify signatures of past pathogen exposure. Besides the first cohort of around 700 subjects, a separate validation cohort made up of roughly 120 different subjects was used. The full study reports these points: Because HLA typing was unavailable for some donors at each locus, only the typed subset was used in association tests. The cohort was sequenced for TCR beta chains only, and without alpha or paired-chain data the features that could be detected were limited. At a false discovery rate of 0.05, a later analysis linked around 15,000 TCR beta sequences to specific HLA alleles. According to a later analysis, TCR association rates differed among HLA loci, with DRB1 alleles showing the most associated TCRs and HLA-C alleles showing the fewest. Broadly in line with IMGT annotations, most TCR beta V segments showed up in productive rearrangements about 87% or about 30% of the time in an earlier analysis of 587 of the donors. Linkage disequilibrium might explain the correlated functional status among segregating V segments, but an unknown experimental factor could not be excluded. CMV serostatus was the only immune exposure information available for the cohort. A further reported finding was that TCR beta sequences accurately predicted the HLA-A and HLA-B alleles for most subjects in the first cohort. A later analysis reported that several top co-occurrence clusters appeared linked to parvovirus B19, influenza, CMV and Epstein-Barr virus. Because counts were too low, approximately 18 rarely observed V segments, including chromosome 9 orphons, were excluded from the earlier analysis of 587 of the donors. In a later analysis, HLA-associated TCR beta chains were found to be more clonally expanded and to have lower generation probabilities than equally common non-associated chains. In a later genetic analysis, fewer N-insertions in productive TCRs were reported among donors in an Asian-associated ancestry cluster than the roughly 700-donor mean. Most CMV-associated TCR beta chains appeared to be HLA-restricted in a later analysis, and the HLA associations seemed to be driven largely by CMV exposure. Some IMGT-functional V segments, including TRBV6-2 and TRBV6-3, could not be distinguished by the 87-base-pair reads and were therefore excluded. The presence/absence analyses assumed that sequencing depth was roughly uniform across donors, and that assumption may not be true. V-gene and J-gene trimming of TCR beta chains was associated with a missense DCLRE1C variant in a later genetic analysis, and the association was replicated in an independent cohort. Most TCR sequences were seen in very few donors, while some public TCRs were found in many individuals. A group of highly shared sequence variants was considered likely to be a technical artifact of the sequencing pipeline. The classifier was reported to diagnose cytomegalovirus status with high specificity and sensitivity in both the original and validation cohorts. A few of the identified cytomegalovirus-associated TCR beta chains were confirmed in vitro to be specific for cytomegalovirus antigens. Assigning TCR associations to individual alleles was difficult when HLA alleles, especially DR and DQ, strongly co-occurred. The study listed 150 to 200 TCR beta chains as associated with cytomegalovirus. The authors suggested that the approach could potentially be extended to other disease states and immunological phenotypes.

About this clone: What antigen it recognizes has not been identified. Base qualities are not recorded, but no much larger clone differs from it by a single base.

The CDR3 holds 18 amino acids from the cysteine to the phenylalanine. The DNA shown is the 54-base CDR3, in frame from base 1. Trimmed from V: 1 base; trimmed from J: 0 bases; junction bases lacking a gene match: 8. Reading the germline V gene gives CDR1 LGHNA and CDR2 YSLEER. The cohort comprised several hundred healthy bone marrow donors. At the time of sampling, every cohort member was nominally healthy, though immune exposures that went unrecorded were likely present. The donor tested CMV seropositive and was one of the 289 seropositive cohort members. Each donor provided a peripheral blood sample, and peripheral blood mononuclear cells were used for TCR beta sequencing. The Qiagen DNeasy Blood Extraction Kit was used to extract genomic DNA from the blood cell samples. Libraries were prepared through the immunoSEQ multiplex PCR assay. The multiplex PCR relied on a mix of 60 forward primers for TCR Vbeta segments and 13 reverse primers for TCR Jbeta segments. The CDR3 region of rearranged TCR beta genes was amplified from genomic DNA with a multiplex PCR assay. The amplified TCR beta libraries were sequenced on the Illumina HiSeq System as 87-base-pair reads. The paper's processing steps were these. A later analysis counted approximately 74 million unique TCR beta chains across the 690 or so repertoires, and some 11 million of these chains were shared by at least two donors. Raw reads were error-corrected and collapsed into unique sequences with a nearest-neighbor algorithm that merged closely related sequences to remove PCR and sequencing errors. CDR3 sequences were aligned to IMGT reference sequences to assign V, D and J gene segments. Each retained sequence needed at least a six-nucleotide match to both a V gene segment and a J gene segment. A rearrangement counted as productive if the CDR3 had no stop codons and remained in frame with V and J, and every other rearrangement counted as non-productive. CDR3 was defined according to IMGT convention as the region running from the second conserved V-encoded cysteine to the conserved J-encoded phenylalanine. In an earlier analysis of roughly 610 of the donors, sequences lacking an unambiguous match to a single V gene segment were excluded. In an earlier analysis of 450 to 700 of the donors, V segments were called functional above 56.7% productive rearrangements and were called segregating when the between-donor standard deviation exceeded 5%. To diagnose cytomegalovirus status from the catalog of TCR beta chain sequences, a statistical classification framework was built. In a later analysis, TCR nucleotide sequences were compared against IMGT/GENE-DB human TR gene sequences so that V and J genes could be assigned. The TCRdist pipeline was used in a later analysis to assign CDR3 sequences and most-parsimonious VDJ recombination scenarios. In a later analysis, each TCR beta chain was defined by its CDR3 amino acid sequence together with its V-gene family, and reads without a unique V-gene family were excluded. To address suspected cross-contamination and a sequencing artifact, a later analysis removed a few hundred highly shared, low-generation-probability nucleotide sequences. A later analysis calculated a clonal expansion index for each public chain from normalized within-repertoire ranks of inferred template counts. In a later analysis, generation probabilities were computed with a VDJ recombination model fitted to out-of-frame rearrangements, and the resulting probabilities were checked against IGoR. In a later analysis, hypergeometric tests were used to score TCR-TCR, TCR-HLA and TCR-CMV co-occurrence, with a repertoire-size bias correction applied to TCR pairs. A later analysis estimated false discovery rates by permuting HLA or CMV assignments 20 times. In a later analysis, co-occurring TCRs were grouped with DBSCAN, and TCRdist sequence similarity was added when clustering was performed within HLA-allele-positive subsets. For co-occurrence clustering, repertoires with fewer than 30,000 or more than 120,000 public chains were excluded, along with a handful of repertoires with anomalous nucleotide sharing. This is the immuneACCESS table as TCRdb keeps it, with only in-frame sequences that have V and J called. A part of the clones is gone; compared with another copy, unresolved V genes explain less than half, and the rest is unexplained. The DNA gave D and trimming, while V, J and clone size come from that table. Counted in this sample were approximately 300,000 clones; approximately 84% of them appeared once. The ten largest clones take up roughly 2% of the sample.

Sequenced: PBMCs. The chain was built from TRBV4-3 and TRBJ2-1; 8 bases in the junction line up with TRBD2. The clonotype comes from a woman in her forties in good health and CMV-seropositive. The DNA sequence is TGCGCCAGCAGCCAAGGCCCGGGAGGGACTACCTCCTACAATGAGCAGTTCTTC. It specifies CASSQGPGGTTSYNEQFF.